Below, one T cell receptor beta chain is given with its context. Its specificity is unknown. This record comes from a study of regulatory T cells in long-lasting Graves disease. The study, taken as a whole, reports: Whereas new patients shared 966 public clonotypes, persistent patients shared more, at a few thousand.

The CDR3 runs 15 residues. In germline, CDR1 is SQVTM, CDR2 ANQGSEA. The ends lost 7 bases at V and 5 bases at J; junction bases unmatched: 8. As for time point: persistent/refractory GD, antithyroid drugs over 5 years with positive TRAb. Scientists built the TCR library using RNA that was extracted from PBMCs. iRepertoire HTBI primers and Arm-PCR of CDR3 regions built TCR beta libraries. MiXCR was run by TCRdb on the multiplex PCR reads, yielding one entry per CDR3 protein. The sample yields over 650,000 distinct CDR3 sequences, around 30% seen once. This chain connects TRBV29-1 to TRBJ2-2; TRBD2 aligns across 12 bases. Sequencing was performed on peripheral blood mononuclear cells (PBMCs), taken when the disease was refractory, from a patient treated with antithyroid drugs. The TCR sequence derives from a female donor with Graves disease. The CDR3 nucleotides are TGCAGCGGAAAACTAGCGGGAGGACCGACCGGGGAGCTGTTTTTT. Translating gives CSGKLAGGPTGELFF.